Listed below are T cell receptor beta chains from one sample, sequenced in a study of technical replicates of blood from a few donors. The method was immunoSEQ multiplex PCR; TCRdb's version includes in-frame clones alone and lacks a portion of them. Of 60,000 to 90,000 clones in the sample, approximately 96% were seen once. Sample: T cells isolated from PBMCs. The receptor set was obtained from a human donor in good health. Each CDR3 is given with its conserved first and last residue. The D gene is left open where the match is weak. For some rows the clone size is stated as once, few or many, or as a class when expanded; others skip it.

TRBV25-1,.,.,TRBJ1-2,TGTGCCAGCAGCCCCGGCAGGGGTTGGGGTTATGGCTACACCTTC,CASSPGRGWGYGYTF
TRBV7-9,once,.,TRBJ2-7,TGTGCCAGCAGCGCCCGACAGCACTACGAGCAGTACTTC,CASSARQHYEQYF
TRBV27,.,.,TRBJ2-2,TGTGCCAGCAGTTCCCCCCCCACACGGGAGCTGTTTTTT,CASSSPPTRELFF
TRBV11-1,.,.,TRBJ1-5,TGTGCCAGCAGCCCGGGGGGAAACAATCAGCCCCAGCATTTT,CASSPGGNNQPQHF
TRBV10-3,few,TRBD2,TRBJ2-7,TGTGCCATCAGTGAGGGGGGACTAGCGGGAGTAGAATACGAGCAGTACTTC,CAISEGGLAGVEYEQYF
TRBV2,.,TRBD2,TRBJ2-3,TGTGCCAGCAGTGATGTAGCGGGCGGCACAGATACGCAGTATTTT,CASSDVAGGTDTQYF
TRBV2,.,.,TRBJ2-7,TGTGCCAGCAGTGAAGGCCCAGGCCACGAGCAGTACTTC,CASSEGPGHEQYF
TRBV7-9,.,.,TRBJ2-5,TGTGCCAGCAGCTCTGGAGGGCTTCGCCAAGAGACCCAGTACTTC,CASSSGGLRQETQYF
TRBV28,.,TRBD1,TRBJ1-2,TGTGCCAGCAGCTACAGATGGACAGGGCCCAATGCTAACTATGGCTACACCTTC,CASSYRWTGPNANYGYTF
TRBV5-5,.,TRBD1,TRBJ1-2,TGTGCCAGCAGCTCACGGACAGGGGGAGCTAACTATGGCTACACCTTC,CASSSRTGGANYGYTF
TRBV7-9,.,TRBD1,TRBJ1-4,TGTGCCAGCAGCCCACCCCAGCCAGGGGGCTTTAGTAATGAAAAACTGTTTTTT,CASSPPQPGGFSNEKLFF
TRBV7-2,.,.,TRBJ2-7,TGTGCCAGCAGCCCTAGGGCGGGTGGCCTCTACGAGCAGTACTTC,CASSPRAGGLYEQYF
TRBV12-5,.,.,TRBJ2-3,TGTGCTAGTATGGAGACCGACCCTAGCACAGATACGCAGTATTTT,CASMETDPSTDTQYF
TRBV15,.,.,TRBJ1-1,TGTGCCACCAGCAGAGATGGTGCCAGGCAGACCACTGAAGCTTTCTTT,CATSRDGARQTTEAFF
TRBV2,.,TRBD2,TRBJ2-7,TGTGCCAGCAGTGAAGTCGGGAGGAGTGACGAGCAGTACTTC,CASSEVGRSDEQYF
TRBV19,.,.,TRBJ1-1,TGTGCCAGTAGTATCTACAGGGATGGCACTGAAGCTTTCTTT,CASSIYRDGTEAFF
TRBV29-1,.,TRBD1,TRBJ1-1,TGCAGCGCGGGACAGACGAACACTGAAGCTTTCTTT,CSAGQTNTEAFF
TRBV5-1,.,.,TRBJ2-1,TGCGCCAGCAGCTTCCTAGAAGGTTACAATGAGCAGTTCTTC,CASSFLEGYNEQFF
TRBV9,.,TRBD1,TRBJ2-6,TGTGCCAGCAGCATAGGGGGCACTGGGGCCAACGTCCTGACTTTC,CASSIGGTGANVLTF
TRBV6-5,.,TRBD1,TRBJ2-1,TGTGCCAGCAGCCCAGACAGGGTGAGAGAGCAGTTCTTC,CASSPDRVREQFF
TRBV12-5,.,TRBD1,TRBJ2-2,TGTGCTAGTGGTTTGGTACAGGGGGCGCACACCGGGGAGCTGTTTTTT,CASGLVQGAHTGELFF
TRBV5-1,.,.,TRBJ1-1,TGCGCCAGCACCTTGTCCGGGATTAAGACTGAAGCTTTCTTT,CASTLSGIKTEAFF
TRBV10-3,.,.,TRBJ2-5,TGTGCCATCAGGCGGGAACGGGTGGAGACCCAGTACTTC,CAIRRERVETQYF
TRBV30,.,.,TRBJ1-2,TGTGCCTGGAGTGTACTAGGGCCTGGCTACACCTTC,CAWSVLGPGYTF
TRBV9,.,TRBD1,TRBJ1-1,TGTGCCAGCAGTTTGACAGGGTTGAACACTGAAGCTTTCTTT,CASSLTGLNTEAFF
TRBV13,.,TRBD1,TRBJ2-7,TGTGCCAGCAGCAAGGGACAGGGGGGATCCTACGAGCAGTACTTC,CASSKGQGGSYEQYF
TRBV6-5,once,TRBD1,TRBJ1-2,TGTGCCAGCACAGCGGGACAGGGTTATGGCTACACCTTC,CASTAGQGYGYTF
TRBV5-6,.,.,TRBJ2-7,TGTGCCAGCAGCCGCTGGCGAGGGAATACACCCAAATCCTACGAGCAGTACTTC,CASSRWRGNTPKSYEQYF
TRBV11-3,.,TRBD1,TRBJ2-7,TGTGCCAGCAGCTTAGGGACAGGGGATGGGGTTTACGAGCAGTACTTC,CASSLGTGDGVYEQYF
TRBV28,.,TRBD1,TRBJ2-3,TGTGCCAGCAGTTTCTGGGGACAGGGAAGCACAGATACGCAGTATTTT,CASSFWGQGSTDTQYF
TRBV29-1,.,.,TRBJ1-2,TGCAGCGTCTGGACAAACTATGGCTACACCTTC,CSVWTNYGYTF
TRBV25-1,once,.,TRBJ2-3,TGTGCCAGCAGTGTCACCGGGGATACGCAGTATTTT,CASSVTGDTQYF
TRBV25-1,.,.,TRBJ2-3,TGTGCCAGCATGTCGGATACGCAGTATTTT,CASMSDTQYF
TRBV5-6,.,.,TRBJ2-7,TGTGCCAGCAGCTTGTGGGGGGGCAGGGGAATCGAGCAGTACTTC,CASSLWGGRGIEQYF
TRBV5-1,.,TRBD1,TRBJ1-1,TGCGCCAGCAGCTTGCGTGTCCAGGGGGGAGATGAAGCTTTCTTT,CASSLRVQGGDEAFF
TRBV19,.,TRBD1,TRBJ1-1,TGTGCCAGTAGTGTACAGGGGGGAAACACTGAAGCTTTCTTT,CASSVQGGNTEAFF
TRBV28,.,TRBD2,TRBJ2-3,TGTGCCAGCAGTTTAAATCTTGGCGGGAGCGGATCAGATACGCAGTATTTT,CASSLNLGGSGSDTQYF
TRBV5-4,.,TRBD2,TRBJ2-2,TGTGCCAGCAGGGCGGGACTAGCAAAGACCGGGGAGCTGTTTTTT,CASRAGLAKTGELFF
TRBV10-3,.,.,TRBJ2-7,TGTGCCATCAGTGGAGGGCAGGTGCTCTACGAGCAGTACTTC,CAISGGQVLYEQYF
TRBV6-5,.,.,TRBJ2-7,TGTGCCAGCAGCCAAGACACAAACGTCTACGAGCAGTACTTC,CASSQDTNVYEQYF
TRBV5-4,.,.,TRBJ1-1,TGTGCCACCCGGGTCGTCTCGATGAACACTGAAGCTTTCTTT,CATRVVSMNTEAFF
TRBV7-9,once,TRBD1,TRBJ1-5,TGTGCCAGCAGCCCCGAAACAGGGGCTCCGCAGCCCCAGCATTTT,CASSPETGAPQPQHF